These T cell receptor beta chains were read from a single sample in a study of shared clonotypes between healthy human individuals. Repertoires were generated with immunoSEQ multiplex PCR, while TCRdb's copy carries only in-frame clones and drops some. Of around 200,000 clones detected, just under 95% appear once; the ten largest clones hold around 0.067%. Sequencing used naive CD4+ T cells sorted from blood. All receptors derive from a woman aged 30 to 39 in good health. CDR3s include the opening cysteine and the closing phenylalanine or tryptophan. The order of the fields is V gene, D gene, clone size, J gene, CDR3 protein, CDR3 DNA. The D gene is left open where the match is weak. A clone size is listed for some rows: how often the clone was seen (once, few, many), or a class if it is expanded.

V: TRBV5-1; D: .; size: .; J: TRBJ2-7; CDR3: CASREQADYEQYF; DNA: TGCGCCAGCAGAGAACAGGCCGACTACGAGCAGTACTTC
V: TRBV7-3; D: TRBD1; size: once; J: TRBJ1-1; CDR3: CASSLNRGNTEAFF; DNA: TGTGCCAGCAGCTTAAACAGGGGGAACACTGAAGCTTTCTTT
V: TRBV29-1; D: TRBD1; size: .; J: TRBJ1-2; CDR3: CSVQGQGKVGYTF; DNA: TGCAGCGTACAAGGACAGGGAAAAGTAGGCTACACCTTC
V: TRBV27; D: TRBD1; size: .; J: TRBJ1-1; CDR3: CASSLFGRGQKNTEAFF; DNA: TGTGCCAGCAGTTTATTTGGAAGGGGGCAGAAGAACACTGAAGCTTTCTTT
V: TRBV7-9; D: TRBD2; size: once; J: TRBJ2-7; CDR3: CASSLGGTSYEQYF; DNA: TGTGCCAGCAGCTTAGGCGGGACTAGCTACGAGCAGTACTTC
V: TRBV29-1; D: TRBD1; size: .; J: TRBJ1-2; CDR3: CSVGGTGEGYGYTF; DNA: TGCAGCGTTGGCGGTACAGGGGAGGGCTATGGCTACACCTTC
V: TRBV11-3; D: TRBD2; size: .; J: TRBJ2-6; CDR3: CASSLVAGGLSGANVLTF; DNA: TGTGCCAGCAGCCTCGTAGCGGGAGGCCTCTCTGGGGCCAACGTCCTGACTTTC
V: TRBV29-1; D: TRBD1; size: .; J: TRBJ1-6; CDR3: CSVATGGNSPLHF; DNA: TGCAGCGTTGCGACAGGGGGTAATTCACCCCTCCACTTT
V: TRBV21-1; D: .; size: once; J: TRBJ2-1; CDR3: CASSKAGRTSYNEQFF; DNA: TGTGCCAGCAGCAAAGCGGGCAGGACCTCCTACAATGAGCAGTTCTTC
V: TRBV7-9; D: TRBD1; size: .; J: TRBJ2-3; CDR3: CASSFRQGGTDTQYF; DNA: TGTGCCAGCAGCTTCAGACAGGGCGGCACAGATACGCAGTATTTT
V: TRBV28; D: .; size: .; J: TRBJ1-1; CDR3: CASSLSENTEAFF; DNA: TGTGCCAGCAGTTTATCGGAGAACACTGAAGCTTTCTTT
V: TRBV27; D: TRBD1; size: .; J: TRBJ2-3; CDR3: CASSRTTGGFTDTQYF; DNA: TGTGCCAGCAGTCGAACGACAGGGGGCTTCACAGATACGCAGTATTTT
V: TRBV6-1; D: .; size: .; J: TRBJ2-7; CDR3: CASKGTSIGSYEQYF; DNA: TGTGCCAGCAAGGGCACTAGCATCGGCTCCTACGAGCAGTACTTC
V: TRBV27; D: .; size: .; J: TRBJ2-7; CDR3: CASSLLGVAAASSYEQYF; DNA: TGTGCCAGCAGTTTATTAGGAGTAGCCGCCGCTAGCTCCTACGAGCAGTACTTC
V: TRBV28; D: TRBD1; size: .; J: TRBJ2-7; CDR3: CASSSRTGTSYEQYF; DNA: TGTGCCAGCAGTTCCCGGACAGGGACGAGCTACGAGCAGTACTTC
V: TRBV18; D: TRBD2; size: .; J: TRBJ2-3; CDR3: CASSLTSGTNTDTQYF; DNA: TGTGCCAGCTCACTGACTAGCGGGACGAACACAGATACGCAGTATTTT
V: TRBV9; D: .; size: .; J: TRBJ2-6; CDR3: CASSPRAGRLGGANVLTF; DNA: TGTGCCAGCAGCCCCCGGGCGGGGAGGCTAGGTGGGGCCAACGTCCTGACTTTC
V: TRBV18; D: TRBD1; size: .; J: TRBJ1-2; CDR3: CASSLSTGEDGYTF; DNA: TGTGCCAGCTCACTAAGTACAGGGGAGGATGGCTACACCTTC
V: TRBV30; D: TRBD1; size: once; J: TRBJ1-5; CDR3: CAWEQGQGDNQPQHF; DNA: TGTGCCTGGGAACAGGGACAGGGAGACAATCAGCCCCAGCATTTT
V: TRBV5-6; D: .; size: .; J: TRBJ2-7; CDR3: CASSFGLAIVYEQYF; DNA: TGTGCCAGCAGCTTTGGGCTAGCGATAGTCTACGAGCAGTACTTC
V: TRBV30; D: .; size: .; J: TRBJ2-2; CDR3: CAWDLDFERNTGELFF; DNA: TGTGCCTGGGACCTAGATTTTGAGAGGAACACCGGGGAGCTGTTTTTT
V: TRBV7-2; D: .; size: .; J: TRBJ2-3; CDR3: CASTPWGTSTDTQYF; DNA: TGTGCCAGCACCCCTTGGGGGACTAGCACAGATACGCAGTATTTT
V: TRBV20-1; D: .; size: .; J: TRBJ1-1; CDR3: CSASETEAFF; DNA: TGCAGTGCTAGTGAGACTGAAGCTTTCTTT
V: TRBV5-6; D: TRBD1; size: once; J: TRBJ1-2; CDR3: CASSLMIDAGGHYGYTF; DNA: TGTGCCAGCAGCTTGATGATAGATGCAGGGGGTCACTATGGCTACACCTTC
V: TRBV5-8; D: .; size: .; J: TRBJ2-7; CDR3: CASSLGGEEYF; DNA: TGTGCCAGCAGCTTGGGAGGGGAGGAGTACTTC
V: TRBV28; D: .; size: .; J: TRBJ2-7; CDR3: CASSFWTGEAREQYF; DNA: TGTGCCAGCAGTTTTTGGACGGGGGAGGCTCGCGAGCAGTACTTC
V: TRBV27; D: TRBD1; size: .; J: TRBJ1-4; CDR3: CASRLQGVGEKLFF; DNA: TGTGCCAGCAGGCTACAGGGGGTCGGCGAAAAACTGTTTTTT
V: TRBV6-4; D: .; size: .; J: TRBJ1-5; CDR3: CASSDSIQVDRLLENSNQPQHF; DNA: TGTGCCAGCAGTGACTCTATTCAGGTCGACAGGCTGTTGGAGAATAGCAATCAGCCCCAGCATTTT
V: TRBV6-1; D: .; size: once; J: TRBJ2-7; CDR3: CASSASGPNSYEQYF; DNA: TGTGCCAGCAGTGCCAGCGGGCCTAACTCCTACGAGCAGTACTTC
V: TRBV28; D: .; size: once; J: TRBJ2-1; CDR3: CASSPPQSSYNEQFF; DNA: TGTGCCAGCAGTCCACCCCAGTCTTCCTACAATGAGCAGTTCTTC
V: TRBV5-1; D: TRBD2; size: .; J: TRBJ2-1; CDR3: CASSLSGTLSYNEQFF; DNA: TGCGCCAGCAGCCTTAGCGGGACTCTCAGCTACAATGAGCAGTTCTTC
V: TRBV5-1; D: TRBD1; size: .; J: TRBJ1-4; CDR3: CASSGRDRGFNEKLFF; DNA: TGCGCCAGCAGCGGAAGGGACAGGGGGTTTAATGAAAAACTGTTTTTT
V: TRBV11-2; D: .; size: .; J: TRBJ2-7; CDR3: CASRYPGLVSYEQYF; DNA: TGTGCCAGCAGATACCCGGGACTGGTGAGCTACGAGCAGTACTTC
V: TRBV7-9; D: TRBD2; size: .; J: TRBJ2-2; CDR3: CASTVAGVTGELFF; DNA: TGTGCCAGCACAGTAGCGGGTGTCACCGGGGAGCTGTTTTTT
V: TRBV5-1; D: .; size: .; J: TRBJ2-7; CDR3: CASSLDQGPIRGEQYF; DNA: TGCGCCAGCAGCTTGGATCAGGGCCCTATCAGGGGCGAGCAGTACTTC
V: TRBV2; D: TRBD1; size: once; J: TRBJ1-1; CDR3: CASRGQGASEAFF; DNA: TGTGCCAGCAGGGGACAGGGGGCATCTGAAGCTTTCTTT